The present T cell receptor beta chain was sequenced within a study of blood T cells in healthy people across ages. A J-beta primer mix and a sample-barcoded 5' primer were used in a second PCR of about 7 to 12 cycles. Researchers report that a template-switch adaptor with 12 random nucleotides tagged each cDNA molecule. TCRdb reprocessed the 5' RACE reads with MiXCR, giving one entry per CDR3 protein. The repertoire holds 650,000 to 700,000 distinct CDR3 sequences, with about a third as singletons. Whole-study results and caveats: Researchers judged that diversity estimates from one million T cells fell short of true values.

Caucasian, healthy and from Russia, the donors were aged between about 6 and 90. Peripheral blood from each donor was collected in a volume of approximately 10 milliliters. Germline CDR1 reads ENHRY; CDR2 reads SYGVKD. This CDR3 has 14 amino acids. V was trimmed by 0 bases and J by 5 bases, leaving 10 bases between them. This clonotype was seen many times. Its target is not known. The genes are TRBV10-3 and TRBJ2-5; D possibly matches TRBD1 or TRBD2 (5 bases each). Sequenced input: blood. This TCR derives from a woman older than 75 in good health. In DNA, the CDR3 is TGTGCCATCAGTGAGTCAGGCGAGGGGGAGACCCAGTACTTC. It codes for CAISESGEGETQYF.